Listed below are T cell receptor beta chains from one sample, sequenced in a study of CD8+CD57+ T cells in acquired aplastic anemia. One entry per CDR3 protein, called by TCRdb with MiXCR from the reads. Of about 190,000 distinct CDR3 sequences listed, roughly half are singletons. Material: sorted CD4+, CD8+, or CD8+CD57+ T cells (not recorded which) from PBMCs. These receptors all come from a human donor in good health, serving as a control. Both conserved end residues are part of each CDR3. Each record gives: J gene, clone size, V gene, D gene, CDR3 DNA, CDR3 protein. D genes are given only for firm matches. Clone size is shown for a subset of rows, as once, few, many or a class of expanded clone.

>TRBJ1-5|NA|TRBV25-1|NA
TGTGCCAGCAGTTTTATAACGGTGGAGAGCAATCAGCCCCAGCATTTT
CASSFITVESNQPQHF
>TRBJ2-7|NA|TRBV29-1|TRBD1
TGCAGCGTTGAAGCCCGGACAGGCGGCTACGAGCAGTACTTC
CSVEARTGGYEQYF
>TRBJ2-2|NA|TRBV25-1|NA
TGTGCCAGCAGTGCTAGGGCCGGGGAGCTGTTCTTT
CASSARAGELFF
>TRBJ1-6|NA|TRBV7-2|NA
TGTGCCAGCAGCTTAGAGGGGCTGGCGAGCTCCTATAATTCACCCCTCCACTTT
CASSLEGLASSYNSPLHF
>TRBJ1-3|NA|TRBV12-3/TRBV12-4|TRBD1
TGTGCCAGCACCAACTACCGCGGGACAGGGGGCCTCTCTGGAAACACCATATATTTT
CASTNYRGTGGLSGNTIYF
>TRBJ1-1|many|TRBV20-1|TRBD1
TGCAGTGCTAGCCGGGACAGCCAATTAAACACTGAAGCTTTCTTT
CSASRDSQLNTEAFF
>TRBJ1-3|many|TRBV4-1|NA
TGCGCCAGCAGCCAAGGACAGTTCTCTGGAAACACCATATATTTT
CASSQGQFSGNTIYF
>TRBJ2-3|NA|TRBV7-9|NA
TGTGCCAGCAGCTTAGTTGTACTACCCACAGATACGCAGTATTTT
CASSLVVLPTDTQYF
>TRBJ2-2|NA|TRBV29-1|TRBD2
TGCAGCGGAATCACACGGGGGGATACCGGGGAGCTGTTTTTT
CSGITRGDTGELFF
>TRBJ1-6|NA|TRBV19|TRBD1
TGTGCCAGTAGTATAGGAACCGGGACAGGGGTGGATTCACCCCTCCACTTT
CASSIGTGTGVDSPLHF
>TRBJ1-6|NA|TRBV2|NA
TGTGCCGGAAAGCAGCGGCAGGGTGGATCACCCCTCCACTTT
CAGKQRQGGSPLHF
>TRBJ1-1|many|TRBV6-5|TRBD1
TGTGCCAGCACCGGGACAGCGAACACTGAAGCTTTCTTT
CASTGTANTEAFF
>TRBJ1-5|NA|TRBV6-2/TRBV6-3|TRBD1
TGTGCCAGCAGACGACAGGGTGGCAATCAGCCCCAGCATTTT
CASRRQGGNQPQHF
>TRBJ2-3|many|TRBV7-3|NA
TGTGCCAGCAGGTTTCAAGTGGGGCTCCCAGATACGCAGTATTTT
CASRFQVGLPDTQYF
>TRBJ2-3|NA|TRBV15|NA
TGTGCCACCAGCAGAGAATCCAGCACAGATACGCAGTATTTT
CATSRESSTDTQYF
>TRBJ2-7|once|TRBV5-1|NA
TGCGCCAGCAGCTTGGTGCTGGGTGGCTACGAGCAGTACTTC
CASSLVLGGYEQYF
>TRBJ2-5|NA|TRBV10-2|NA
TGCGCCAGCAGTGAGTCGTACAGCCTCCTGGGGGAGACCCAGTACTTC
CASSESYSLLGETQYF
>TRBJ2-1|NA|TRBV24-1|TRBD1
TGTGCCACCAGTGATAAAGGGACAGTTGCCAATGAGCAGTTCTTC
CATSDKGTVANEQFF
>TRBJ1-5|NA|TRBV2|TRBD1
TGTGCCAGCAGTGAGGCAGGGGGTAACCAGCCCCAGCATTTT
CASSEAGGNQPQHF
>TRBJ2-2|NA|TRBV12-3/TRBV12-4|NA
TGTGCCAGCAGTCCCGGGGGGGAGCTGTTTTTT
CASSPGGELFF
>TRBJ2-3|NA|TRBV7-3|NA
TGTGCCAGCAGCTTAAAGGGGAGCACAGATACGCAGTATTTT
CASSLKGSTDTQYF
>TRBJ2-1|NA|TRBV18|NA
TGTGCCAGCTCCCCACCAGGGGGGGCGAATGAGCAGTTCTTC
CASSPPGGANEQFF
>TRBJ2-5|NA|TRBV19|TRBD2
TGTGCCAGTAGTAGACTAGCGGGGGGGCCAGAGACCCAGTACTTC
CASSRLAGGPETQYF
>TRBJ2-1|NA|TRBV7-9|NA
TGTGCCAGCAGCTTAGACACCGGGGACTACAATGAGCAGTTCTTC
CASSLDTGDYNEQFF
>TRBJ1-2|NA|TRBV12-3/TRBV12-4|NA
TGTGCCGGCAGTGAACAGGCGGTTAACTATGGCTACACCTTC
CAGSEQAVNYGYTF
>TRBJ2-7|many|TRBV29-1|NA
TGCAGCGTTGAAGTACAGTTTCCTTACGAGCAGTACTTC
CSVEVQFPYEQYF
>TRBJ2-7|few|TRBV20-1|TRBD1
TGCAGTGCTACTAAACTGACAGGGGGCGTATACGAGCAGTACTTC
CSATKLTGGVYEQYF
>TRBJ1-6|NA|TRBV9|TRBD1
TGTGCCAGCGGCCCCGGGACAGTAAATAATTCACCCCTCCACTTT
CASGPGTVNNSPLHF
>TRBJ1-1|many|TRBV29-1|NA
TGCAGCGCCTTTCCTGTGGAGAACACTGAAGCTTTCTTT
CSAFPVENTEAFF
>TRBJ1-5|NA|TRBV2|NA
TGTGCCAGCAGTCCACAATATAGCAATCAGCCCCAGCATTTT
CASSPQYSNQPQHF
>TRBJ2-5|NA|TRBV2|TRBD2
TGTGCCTTCGACAGCGGGGGGGAGACCCAGTACTTC
CAFDSGGETQYF